The entry below gives a single T cell receptor (beta chain) sequence along with its context. Its target is unknown. Every one of the patients relapsed after autologous stem cell transplantation (brentuximab vedotin exposure was variable). Complete response, partial response or progressive disease was each patient's best response. This entry comes from a study of PD-1 blockade in classical Hodgkin lymphoma. Study-wide results and limits: Relapsed/refractory patients reportedly had the lowest baseline TCR diversity, below newly diagnosed patients, who were below healthy donors. TCR diversity rose significantly by C4D1 in CD4+ but not CD8+ cells.

Repertoires were generated with immunoSEQ multiplex PCR, while TCRdb's copy carries only in-frame clones and drops some. This table has some 96,000 clones, over 80% appearing once. The specimen comprised peripheral blood mononuclear cells (PBMCs), sampled at baseline. The receptor was isolated from a human donor with classical Hodgkin lymphoma.

CDR3 loop: CASSLGGTVGNEQFF. As DNA, the CDR3 is TGCGCCAGCAGCTTGGGGGGGACAGTAGGCAATGAGCAGTTCTTC. The chain employs TRBV5-1 and TRBJ2-1; TRBD1 agrees at 7 bases. The V gene's germline CDR1 is SGHRS and CDR2 YFSETQ. V lost 0 bases, J lost 6 bases, and 6 bases stayed unmatched. CDR3 length equals 15 residues.